This TCR beta chain was observed in a study of CD8 T cells in ankylosing spondylitis. Broader study findings: Disease-linked clones reportedly showed significant enrichment in matched ankylosing spondylitis synovial fluid. Ankylosing spondylitis blood appeared to be characterized by a TCR beta motif of about eight highly homologous variants. Past studies reported some motif variants in reactive arthritis synovial fluid and blood.

V was trimmed by 0 bases and J by 10 bases, leaving 10 bases between them. There are 12 residues in the CDR3. Germline V CDR1 and CDR2: SGHRS, YFSETQ. This clonotype was seen repeatedly, ten times or more. As yet, its antigen is unknown. 5'-RACE, quantitative and with molecular barcodes, yielded the TCR beta libraries. One entry per CDR3 protein results from TCRdb running MiXCR on the 5' RACE reads. The sample yields approximately 220,000 distinct CDR3 sequences, roughly 26% seen once. The chain has TRBV5-1 and TRBJ1-1; perhaps TRBD1 as D (5 bases). Material for sequencing was blood, either unsorted or a sorted T cell fraction (not recorded which). The sequence was obtained from a male donor with ankylosing spondylitis or in good health (not recorded which). The CDR3 DNA reads as TGCGCCAGCAGCTTGGATGGGGGAATAGCTTTCTTT. Translating it yields CASSLDGGIAFF.